Included here is one T cell receptor (beta chain) sequence, with context. Repertoires were generated with immunoSEQ multiplex PCR, while TCRdb's copy carries only in-frame clones and drops some. This table has around 300,000 clones, roughly 91% appearing once. Trimming cost V 7 bases and J 6 bases, with 15 bases left between them. Germline-derived CDR1 and CDR2 are MDHEN and SYDVKM. This CDR3 is 13 amino acids long. The data stem from a study of blood T cell repertoires in COVID-19. The sequencing input was peripheral blood. The chain has TRBV28 and TRBJ1-2; D remains unclear. The receptor's source is a man between 45 and 60 years old with active or convalescent COVID-19. The CDR3 DNA sequence: TGTGCCAGCACCCTACAGCAGGTCGATGGCTACACCTTC. Translated, it gives CASTLQQVDGYTF.